The T cell receptor beta chain described here comes from a study of T cell repertoires in cytomegalovirus infection. This clonotype was detected ten times or more. The antigen is unknown. Using its own MiXCR run on the reads, TCRdb lists one record per CDR3 protein. The sample has over 300,000 distinct CDR3 sequences, 8% to 10% seen once. The V gene end was trimmed by 6 bases and the J gene end by 3 bases; junction bases not matched to a gene: 21. Germline V lookup: CDR1 SEHNR, CDR2 FQNEAQ (reference sequence). The CDR3 spans 21 residues. General study findings and limits: The ex vivo response showed dominance by HLA-C-restricted CMV-specific TCR beta clonotypes.

This sequence was found in a human donor in good health (CMV status not recorded). Some clones in this sample may be carry-over from other donors' samples. The rearrangement links TRBV7-9 to TRBJ2-7; 15 bases are a match to TRBD2. Material: PBMCs. CDR3 sequence (DNA): TGTGCCAGCAGGGGGGACAGGCCGGGACTAGCGGGAGGCGTGAGAAACTACGAGCAGTACTTC. It is translated as CASRGDRPGLAGGVRNYEQYF.